The 25 T cell receptor beta chains listed next were all sequenced from one sample in a study of T cell repertoires in cytomegalovirus infection. TCRdb recomputed calls from the reads with MiXCR, one row per CDR3 protein. The table includes around 360,000 distinct CDR3 sequences, roughly a third detected once. These receptors lack a known antigen. The sequenced sample was cultured PBMCs, obtained from culture after CMV antigen stimulation. These receptors all come from a human donor in good health (CMV status not recorded). Some clones in this sample may be carry-over from other donors' samples.

This clonotype came up many times. The gene calls are TRBV7-2 and TRBJ2-3; 9 nucleotides align to TRBD2. The CDR3 totals 15 residues. CDR1 is SGHTA, CDR2 FQGNSA, per germline. J was trimmed by 1 base and V by 5 bases; bases with no gene match: 4. DNA of the CDR3: TGTGCCAGCAGCACTCGACTAGCGGGCACAGATACGCAGTATTTT. This codes for CASSTRLAGTDTQYF.

This clonotype appeared many times. The rearrangement links TRBV7-2 to TRBJ1-5, with D perhaps TRBD1 (5 bases). This CDR3 spans 13 amino acids. Trimming removed 5 bases at V and 5 bases at J, with 10 bases between. Germline assignment: CDR1 SGHTA and CDR2 FQGNSA. CDR3 bases: TGTGCCAGCAGCAGGGACGGACATCAGCCCCAGCATTTT. Translating it yields CASSRDGHQPQHF.

The rearrangement uses TRBV19 and TRBJ1-1; the D gene is possibly TRBD1 (6 bases). The V and J ends lost 5 bases and 1 base respectively, with 11 bases between them. This CDR3 comprises 14 residues. CDR1 is LNHDA and CDR2 is SQIVND in the germline V gene (reference sequence). The CDR3 region has the DNA TGTGCCAGTAGTGCAGAGACAGGGAACACTGAAGCTTTCTTT. Protein sequence: CASSAETGNTEAFF.

This clonotype was seen a few times. The chain has TRBV5-1 and TRBJ2-5; a possible D gene is TRBD2 (6 bases). Germline lookup yields CDR1 SGHRS and CDR2 YFSETQ. This CDR3 spans 16 amino acids. Deletions cut 0 bases from V and 5 bases from J, with 17 bases between. The CDR3 coding sequence is TGCGCCAGCAGCTTGGATGGAGGGCTGGGCATGGAGACCCAGTACTTC. As protein: CASSLDGGLGMETQYF.

In its sample, this clonotype was seen many times. V and J are TRBV4-2 and TRBJ2-4, with D tentatively TRBD1 (6 bases). V dropped 0 bases and J dropped 9 bases, with 15 bases sitting between them. CDR3 length equals 15 residues. Germline values: CDR1 LGHNA, CDR2 YNFKEQ. The CDR3 nucleotides read TGTGCCAGCAGCCAAGACCCAGGGACACAGGGCATTCAGTACTTC. Its protein product is CASSQDPGTQGIQYF.

This clonotype came up many times. The gene calls are TRBV29-1 and TRBJ1-2; D is ambiguous. Trimming took off 5 bases at V and 6 bases at J, with 13 bases between the two ends. This CDR3 has 12 residues. Germline CDR1 is SQVTM and CDR2 is ANQGSEA. CDR3 in DNA: TGCAGCGTTTTGGGTTACGTGAATGGCTACACCTTC. It codes for CSVLGYVNGYTF.

V usage is TRBV19 and J usage is TRBJ2-2; TRBD1 agrees at 9 bases. CDR1 and CDR2 (germline): LNHDA, SQIVND (reference sequence). V lost 2 bases, J lost 0 bases, and 1 base stayed unmatched. The CDR3 runs to 16 residues. The CDR3 bases are TGTGCCAGTAGTATAAGGGACAGGGCGAACACCGGGGAGCTGTTTTTT. Protein sequence: CASSIRDRANTGELFF.

The chain employs TRBV28 and TRBJ2-1; 13 positions match TRBD2. The CDR3 is made up of 16 amino acids. Germline V lookup: CDR1 MDHEN, CDR2 SYDVKM. The V and J ends lost 5 bases and 13 bases, in that order; junction bases with no gene match: 14. The CDR3 DNA sequence: TGTGCCAGCAGTACACCCGGGACTAGCGGGAATAGGGTCCAGTTCTTC. Encoded protein: CASSTPGTSGNRVQFF.

This clonotype has at least ten counts. J is TRBJ1-2 and V is TRBV7-2, with a weak D call TRBD1 (5 bases). Per the germline V gene, CDR1 is SGHTA and CDR2 is FQGNSA. The V end lost 6 bases, the J end lost 6 bases, and 17 bases lay between the germline ends. This CDR3 spans 14 amino acids. CDR3 region: CASSYRGVRDGYTF. CDR3 nucleotide sequence: TGTGCCAGCAGTTACCGGGGCGTCAGGGATGGCTACACCTTC. The complete variable domain, with remaining parts taken from reference TRBV7-2 and TRBJ1-2, reads GAGVSQSPSNKVTEKGKDVELRCDPISGHTALYWYRQSLGQGLEFLIYFQGNSAPDKSGLPSDRFSAERTGGSVSTLTIQRTQQEDSAVYLCASSYRGVRDGYTFGSGTRLTVV.

This clonotype was counted many times. The rearrangement joins TRBV10-3 to TRBJ2-3; 7 bases are shared with TRBD2. From germline, CDR1 is ENHRY and CDR2 SYGVKD. This CDR3 comprises 16 residues. J was trimmed by 0 bases and V by 5 bases; bases with no gene match: 8. In DNA form, the CDR3 reads TGTGCCATCAGTCTTTCTTCTAGCGGCAGCACAGATACGCAGTATTTT. Protein sequence: CAISLSSSGSTDTQYF.

The sample holds a few counts of this clonotype. The rearrangement joins TRBV10-3 to TRBJ2-5; 7 positions agree with TRBD2. CDR1 is ENHRY and CDR2 is SYGVKD in the germline V gene. This CDR3 spans 17 amino acids. V shed 3 bases and J 8 bases; nucleotides not matched to a gene: 18. CDR3: CAISDPEERGRSATQYF. The CDR3 DNA is TGTGCCATCAGTGACCCCGAGGAGCGCGGGAGAAGTGCAACCCAGTACTTC.

The chain combines TRBV19 with TRBJ1-1; the D gene is possibly TRBD1 (5 bases). Germline lookup yields CDR1 LNHDA and CDR2 SQIVND (reference sequence). The CDR3 runs 14 residues. The V and J ends lost 3 bases and 1 base respectively, with 9 bases between them. CDR3 protein: CASSIIGGNTEAFF. The DNA of the CDR3 is TGTGCCAGTAGTATTATCGGGGGGAACACTGAAGCTTTCTTT.

In this sample, this clonotype turned up a few times. The chain recombines TRBV7-2 with TRBJ2-2, with D hard to call. Germline V lookup: CDR1 SGHTA, CDR2 FQGNSA. V was shortened by 3 bases and J by 6 bases, with 8 bases between the two germline ends. CDR3 length: 13 residues. CDR3 sequence (DNA): TGTGCCAGCAGCTTGGGAACCCCCGGGGAGCTGTTTTTT. It codes for CASSLGTPGELFF. Together with reference TRBV7-2 and TRBJ2-2, the CDR3 gives the full variable domain: GAGVSQSPSNKVTEKGKDVELRCDPISGHTALYWYRQSLGQGLEFLIYFQGNSAPDKSGLPSDRFSAERTGGSVSTLTIQRTQQEDSAVYLCASSLGTPGELFFGEGSRLTVL.

This chain uses TRBV20-1 with TRBJ1-4, with 8 bases identical to TRBD1. The CDR3 is 14 residues long. Unmatched junction bases numbered 9, after V lost 6 bases and J lost 6 bases. Germline V gene sequence: CDR1 DFQATT, CDR2 SNEGSKA (reference sequence). CDR3 sequence reads: CSAKPGGGHEKLFF. Here the CDR3 DNA reads TGCAGTGCCAAACCAGGGGGCGGCCATGAAAAACTGTTTTTT.

In DNA form, the CDR3 reads TGCAGTGCTAGTTTAGGACAGGGGAGTCAGCCCCAGCATTTT. Translating gives CSASLGQGSQPQHF. The J gene is TRBJ1-5, the V gene TRBV20-1; TRBD1 matches 9 bases. The V gene's germline CDR1 is DFQATT and CDR2 SNEGSKA (reference sequence). This CDR3 is built from 14 residues. Trimming removed 3 bases from V and 6 bases from J; junction bases left unmatched: 6.

This chain connects TRBV25-1 to TRBJ2-3, with D perhaps matching TRBD1 or TRBD2 (5 bases each). CDR1 is MGHDK, CDR2 SYGVNS, per germline. Trimming cost V 2 bases and J 2 bases, with 17 bases left between them. The CDR3 length is 17 residues. CDR3 in DNA: TGTGCCAGCAGTGAAGCCCGGTCGGGGACCCTCACAGATACGCAGTATTTT. This translates into CASSEARSGTLTDTQYF.

This clonotype came up once. As DNA, the CDR3 is TGTGCCAGCACCGAGGCCTACAATGAGCAGTTCTTC. Translated, it gives CASTEAYNEQFF. The genes are TRBV6-2 or TRBV6-3 and TRBJ2-1; D gene unclear. This CDR3 comprises 12 residues. Germline V gene data show CDR1 as MNHEY and CDR2 as SVGEGT. Deletions cut 7 bases from V and 2 bases from J, with 6 bases between.

The table lists this clonotype with many counts. The V gene is TRBV7-2, the J gene TRBJ1-2; 9 bases map to TRBD1. The ends lost 2 bases at V and 7 bases at J; junction bases unmatched: 8. In germline, CDR1 is SGHTA, CDR2 FQGNSA. The CDR3 runs 15 residues. Written as DNA, the CDR3 is TGTGCCAGCAGCTTATCGGGACAGGGTATCGGTGGCTACACCTTC. Protein sequence: CASSLSGQGIGGYTF.

A few counts support this clonotype. The chain employs TRBV7-2 and TRBJ1-6, with 8 bases matching TRBD1. The germline gives CDR1 SGHTA, CDR2 FQGNSA. CDR3 size: 15 residues. The V gene end was trimmed by 3 bases and the J gene end by 7 bases; junction bases not matched to a gene: 5. CDR3 sequence: CASSFQGTGNSPLHF. The CDR3, as DNA: TGTGCCAGCAGCTTCCAAGGGACAGGAAATTCACCCCTCCACTTT.

This clonotype has ten or more counts. This sequence joins TRBV7-2 and TRBJ2-1; 10 bases are shared with TRBD2. CDR3 length: 15 residues. Germline CDR1 SGHTA, CDR2 FQGNSA. The V and J ends lost 5 bases and 2 bases, in that order; junction bases with no gene match: 3. This CDR3 is CASSQGLAAYNEQFF. The CDR3 DNA reads TGTGCCAGCAGCCAAGGACTAGCGGCCTACAATGAGCAGTTCTTC.

This clonotype showed up just a few times. The rearrangement links TRBV7-2 to TRBJ2-1; D is possibly TRBD2 (6 bases). The ends were cut back, 7 bases at V and 4 bases at J, with 14 bases in the middle. Germline V gives CDR1 SGHTA, CDR2 FQGNSA. This CDR3 spans 14 amino acids. The CDR3 sequence: CASIGSDGYNEQFF. CDR3 sequence (DNA): TGTGCCAGCATCGGGAGTGATGGGTACAATGAGCAGTTCTTC.

This clonotype is medium-sized. The chain recombines TRBV24-1 with TRBJ2-1; 10 bases fit TRBD2. Germline V gives CDR1 KGHDR, CDR2 SFDVKD. V shed 7 bases and J 6 bases; nucleotides not matched to a gene: 5. The CDR3 loop spans 14 amino acids. CDR3 DNA sequence: TGTGCCACCAGCTCTAGCGGGAGTGGCAATGAGCAGTTCTTC. It is translated as CATSSSGSGNEQFF.

This clonotype was observed at least ten times. This rearrangement joins TRBV6-1 to TRBJ2-7; D unresolved. CDR3 length: 13 residues. Germline CDR1 is MNHNS and CDR2 is SASEGT. V was pared by 2 bases and J by 1 base, with 6 bases between. CDR3 DNA: TGTGCCAGCAGTGAATCAGGTTCCTACGAGCAGTACGTC. Residues: CASSESGSYEQYV.

This clonotype has just a few counts. This sequence joins TRBV7-6 and TRBJ2-5; D unclear. The CDR3 is 14 residues long. Germline V gene sequence: CDR1 SGHVS, CDR2 FNYEAQ. V lost 1 base to trimming and J lost 5 bases, with 11 bases between them. The DNA for the CDR3 is TGTGCCAGCAGCTTAGGAACCAGCATCGAGACCCAGTACTTC. This gives the protein CASSLGTSIETQYF.

The rearrangement uses TRBV20-1 and TRBJ1-5; the D gene is possibly TRBD1 (5 bases). V was pared by 0 bases and J by 1 base, with 16 bases between. Germline CDR1 DFQATT, CDR2 SNEGSKA (reference sequence). The CDR3 length is 17 residues. The CDR3 DNA reads as TGCAGTGCTAGAGATTGGGGCCGCAGGGAGAGCAATCAGCCCCAGCATTTT. Encoded protein: CSARDWGRRESNQPQHF.